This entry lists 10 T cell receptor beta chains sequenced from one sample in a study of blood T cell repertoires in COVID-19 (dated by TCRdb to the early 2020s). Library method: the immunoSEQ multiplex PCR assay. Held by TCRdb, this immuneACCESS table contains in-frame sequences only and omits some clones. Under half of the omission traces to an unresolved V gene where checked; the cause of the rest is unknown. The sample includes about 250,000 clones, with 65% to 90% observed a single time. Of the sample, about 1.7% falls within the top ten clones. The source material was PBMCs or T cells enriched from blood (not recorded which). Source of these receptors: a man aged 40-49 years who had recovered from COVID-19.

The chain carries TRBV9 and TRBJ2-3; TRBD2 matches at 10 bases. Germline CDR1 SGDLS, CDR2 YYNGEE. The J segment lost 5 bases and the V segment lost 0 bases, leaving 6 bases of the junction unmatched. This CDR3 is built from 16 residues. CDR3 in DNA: TGTGCCAGCAGCGTAGCTAGCGGGGGTGTCATAGATACGCAGTATTTT. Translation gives CASSVASGGVIDTQYF.

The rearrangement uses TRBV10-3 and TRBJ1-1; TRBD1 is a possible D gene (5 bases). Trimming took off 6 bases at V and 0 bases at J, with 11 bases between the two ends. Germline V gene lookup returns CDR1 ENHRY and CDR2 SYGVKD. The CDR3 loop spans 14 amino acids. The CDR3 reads CAIRTGLMNTEAFF. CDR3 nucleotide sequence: TGTGCCATCAGAACGGGACTAATGAACACTGAAGCTTTCTTT.

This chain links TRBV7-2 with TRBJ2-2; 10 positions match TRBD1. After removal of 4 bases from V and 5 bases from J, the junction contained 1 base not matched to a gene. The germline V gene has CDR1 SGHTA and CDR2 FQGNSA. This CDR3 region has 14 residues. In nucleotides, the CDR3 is TGTGCCAGCAGCTGGACAGGGGGGACCGGGGAGCTGTTTTTT. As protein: CASSWTGGTGELFF.

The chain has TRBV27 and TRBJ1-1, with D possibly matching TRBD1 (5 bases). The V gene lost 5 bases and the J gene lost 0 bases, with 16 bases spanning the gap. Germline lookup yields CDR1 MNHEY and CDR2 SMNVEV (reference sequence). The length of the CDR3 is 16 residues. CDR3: CASSPLGGGMNTEAFF. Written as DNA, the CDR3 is TGTGCCAGCAGTCCTCTCGGGGGGGGAATGAACACTGAAGCTTTCTTT.

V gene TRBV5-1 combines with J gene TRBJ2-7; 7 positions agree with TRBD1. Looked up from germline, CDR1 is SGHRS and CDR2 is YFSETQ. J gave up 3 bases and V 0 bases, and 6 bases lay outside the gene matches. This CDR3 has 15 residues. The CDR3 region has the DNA TGCGCCAGCAGCTTGGACGGGACAGATTTCTACGAGCAGTACTTC. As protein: CASSLDGTDFYEQYF.

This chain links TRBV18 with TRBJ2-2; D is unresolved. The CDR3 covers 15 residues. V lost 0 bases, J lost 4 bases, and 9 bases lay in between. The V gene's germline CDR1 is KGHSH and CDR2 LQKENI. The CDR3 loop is CASSPPGSGTGELFF. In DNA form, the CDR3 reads TGTGCCAGCTCACCACCCGGGTCGGGCACCGGGGAGCTGTTTTTT.

The CDR3 here is CASSESSGEIYEQYF. For the CDR3, the DNA is TGTGCCAGCAGTGAGAGTAGCGGGGAAATTTACGAGCAGTACTTC. V is TRBV6-1 and J is TRBJ2-7; 8 bases line up with TRBD2. V was pared by 3 bases and J by 4 bases, with 8 bases of the junction left unmatched. This CDR3 is built from 15 residues. The germline gives CDR1 MNHNS, CDR2 SASEGT.

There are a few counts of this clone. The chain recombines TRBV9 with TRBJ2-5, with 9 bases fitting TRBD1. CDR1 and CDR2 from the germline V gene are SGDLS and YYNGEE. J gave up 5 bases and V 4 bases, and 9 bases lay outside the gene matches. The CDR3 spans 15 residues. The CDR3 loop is CASSSGTGPVETQYF. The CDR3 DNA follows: TGTGCCAGCAGCTCCGGGACAGGGCCGGTGGAGACCCAGTACTTC. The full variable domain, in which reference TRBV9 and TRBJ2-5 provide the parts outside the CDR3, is DSGVTQTPKHLITATGQRVTLRCSPRSGDLSVYWYQQSLDQGLQFLIQYYNGEERAKGNILERFSAQQFPDLHSELNLSSLELGDSALYFCASSSGTGPVETQYFGPGTRLLVL.

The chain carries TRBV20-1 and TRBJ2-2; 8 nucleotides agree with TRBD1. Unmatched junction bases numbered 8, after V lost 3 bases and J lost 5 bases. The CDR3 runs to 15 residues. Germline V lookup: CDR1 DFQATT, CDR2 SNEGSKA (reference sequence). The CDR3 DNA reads TGCAGTGCTAGTACAGGGGGAGGCCTAACCGGGGAGCTGTTTTTT. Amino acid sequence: CSASTGGGLTGELFF.

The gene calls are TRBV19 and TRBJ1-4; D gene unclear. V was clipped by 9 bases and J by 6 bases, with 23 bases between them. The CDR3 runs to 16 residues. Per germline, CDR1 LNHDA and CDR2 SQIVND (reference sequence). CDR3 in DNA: TGTGCCAGCCTAGGTGGTTCTGTGAGAGCTTATGAAAAACTGTTTTTT. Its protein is CASLGGSVRAYEKLFF.